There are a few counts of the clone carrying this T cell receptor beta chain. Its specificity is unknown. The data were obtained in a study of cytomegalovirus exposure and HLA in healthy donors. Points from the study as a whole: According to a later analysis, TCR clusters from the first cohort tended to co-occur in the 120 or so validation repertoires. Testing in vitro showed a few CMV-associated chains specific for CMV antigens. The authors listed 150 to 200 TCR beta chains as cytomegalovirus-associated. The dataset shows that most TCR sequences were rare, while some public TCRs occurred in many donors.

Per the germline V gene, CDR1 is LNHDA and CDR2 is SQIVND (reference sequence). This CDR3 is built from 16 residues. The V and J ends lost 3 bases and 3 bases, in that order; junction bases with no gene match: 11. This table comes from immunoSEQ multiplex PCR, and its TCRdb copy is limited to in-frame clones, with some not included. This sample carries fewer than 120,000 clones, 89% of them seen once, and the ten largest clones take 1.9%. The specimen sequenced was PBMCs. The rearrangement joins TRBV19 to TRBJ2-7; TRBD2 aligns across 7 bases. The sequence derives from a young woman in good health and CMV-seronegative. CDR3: CASSMRAAGVHYEQYF. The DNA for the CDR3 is TGTGCCAGTAGTATGAGGGCGGCGGGAGTGCACTACGAGCAGTACTTC.